This TCR beta chain came from a study of blood T cell repertoires in COVID-19. Study-level information: COVID-19 samples, acute and convalescent, were from the United States, Italy and Spain. T cells, B-cell-depleted T cells, or PBMCs provided the cDNA or gDNA that served as material.

Original methodology: By means of reference gene primer amplification, nucleated cell counts were estimated. Clones were sequenced by immunoSEQ multiplex PCR, and TCRdb holds only the in-frame ones, with some missing. That table gives V, J and clone size, and the DNA gave D and trimming. Of about 180,000 clones listed, 75% to 80% are singletons. The CDR3 has 15 residues. Germline CDR1 reads SNHLY; CDR2 reads FYNNEI. The V gene lost 7 bases and the J gene lost 0 bases, with 15 bases spanning the gap. The sequenced sample was peripheral blood. The chain has TRBV2 and TRBJ1-1; no definite D call. The clonotype comes from a woman aged 70 to 79 with acute or convalescent COVID-19. The CDR3 here is CASTKRGGMNTEAFF. The CDR3 DNA follows: TGTGCCAGCACCAAGCGGGGAGGGATGAACACTGAAGCTTTCTTT.